Each of the 23 T cell receptor beta chains below was sequenced from the same sample in a study of blood T cell repertoires in COVID-19. The protocol was immunoSEQ multiplex PCR, while the TCRdb copy is restricted to in-frame clones and leaves out a portion. This table has 130,000 to 150,000 clones, 80% to 90% appearing once. Material: peripheral blood. These receptors all stem from a woman aged 60-70 years with COVID-19, enrolled during active disease.

This clone was seen a single time. The chain links TRBV5-4 to TRBJ2-2; 10 bases map to TRBD2. The CDR3 is made up of 17 amino acids. Germline-derived CDR1 and CDR2 are SGHNT and YYREEE (reference sequence). With 1 base clipped from V and 4 bases from J, the junction kept 7 bases outside the gene matches. CDR3 bases: TGTGCCAGCAGCTTGCGTCTAGCGGGGGCCTCCACCGGGGAGCTGTTTTTT. Residues: CASSLRLAGASTGELFF.

The V and J genes are TRBV12-3 or TRBV12-4 and TRBJ2-5; 7 nucleotides align to TRBD1. J lost 5 bases, V lost 5 bases, and 5 bases had no gene match. CDR3 length: 13 amino acids. The CDR3 region is CASSTQGLETQYF. In DNA, the CDR3 is TGTGCCAGCAGTACACAGGGGTTGGAGACCCAGTACTTC.

The chain recombines TRBV6-5 with TRBJ1-3, with 8 bases that match TRBD1. V shed 8 bases, J shed 7 bases, and the junction held 13 bases outside the gene matches. This CDR3 has 15 amino acids. Germline CDR1 reads MNHEY; CDR2 reads SVGAGI. The CDR3 protein is CASSTQTGDSNTIYF. The CDR3 DNA sequence: TGTGCCAGCTCGACTCAGACAGGGGATTCGAACACCATATATTTT.

The chain carries TRBV11-2 and TRBJ2-7; 11 nucleotides line up with TRBD1. The V gene end was trimmed by 3 bases and the J gene end by 2 bases; junction bases not matched to a gene: 9. This CDR3 contains 17 residues. Germline CDR1 and CDR2: SGHAT and FQNNGV. The CDR3 DNA is TGTGCCAGCAGCTTTAGGCCACCGGGACAGGGGGCCTACGAGCAGTACTTC. As protein: CASSFRPPGQGAYEQYF.

V usage is TRBV5-1 and J usage is TRBJ2-3; 10 bases match TRBD2. CDR1 is SGHRS and CDR2 is YFSETQ in the germline V gene. The CDR3 sequence is 15 residues long. The V gene end was trimmed by 5 bases and the J gene end by 6 bases; junction bases not matched to a gene: 9. CDR3 sequence (DNA): TGCGCCAGCAGAACTAGCGGGGCCCTCGGGGATACGCAGTATTTT. Protein product: CASRTSGALGDTQYF.

The CDR3 protein is CASSSAGQGVYNEQFF. DNA of the CDR3: TGTGCCAGCAGTTCCGCCGGACAGGGAGTCTACAATGAGCAGTTCTTC. The chain joins TRBV28 to TRBJ2-1; 8 bases match TRBD1. The CDR3 loop spans 16 amino acids. V was pared by 4 bases and J by 3 bases, with 8 bases of the junction left unmatched. Germline CDR1 MDHEN, CDR2 SYDVKM.

V and J are TRBV5-1 and TRBJ2-2; TRBD2 matches at 11 bases. Germline V lookup: CDR1 SGHRS, CDR2 YFSETQ. The length of the CDR3 is 18 residues. The V and J ends lost 4 bases and 4 bases, in that order; junction bases with no gene match: 12. The CDR3 here is CASSRTFSGGALTGELFF. The CDR3 DNA sequence: TGCGCCAGCAGCCGGACATTTAGCGGGGGGGCCCTCACCGGGGAGCTGTTTTTT. Full variable domain (remainder filled in from reference TRBV5-1 and TRBJ2-2): KAGVTQTPRYLIKTRGQQVTLSCSPISGHRSVSWYQQTPGQGLQFLFEYFSETQRNKGNFPGRFSGRQFSNSRSEMNVSTLELGDSALYLCASSRTFSGGALTGELFFGEGSRLTVL.

The chain combines TRBV7-6 with TRBJ1-1, with 8 nucleotides matching TRBD1. Germline V CDR1 and CDR2: SGHVS, FNYEAQ. This CDR3 spans 16 amino acids. With V trimmed by 5 bases and J by 0 bases, 8 bases remained unmatched. CDR3 in amino acids: CASSANRGGMNTEAFF. The CDR3 coding sequence is TGTGCCAGCAGCGCAAACAGGGGGGGGATGAACACTGAAGCTTTCTTT.

The chain combines TRBV5-6 with TRBJ1-4; 9 bases agree with TRBD1. CDR1 is SGHDT and CDR2 is YYEEEE in the germline V gene. V lost 4 bases and J lost 11; bases outside the gene matches: 12. The CDR3 length is 15 residues. CDR3 nucleotide sequence: TGTGCCAGCAGCGGCGATACAGGGGGCACGGGGAAACTGTTTTTT. Its protein product is CASSGDTGGTGKLFF.

Concerning this clone: Different DNA sequences within this sample yield the same CDR3. This sequence joins TRBV10-3 and TRBJ1-2; the D gene is possibly TRBD1 (6 bases). V lost 2 bases to trimming and J lost 2 bases, with 6 bases between them. The CDR3 has 13 residues. CDR1 and CDR2 from the germline V gene are ENHRY and SYGVKD. DNA of the CDR3: TGTGCCATCAGTGAGCAGGGGAACTATGGCTACACCTTC. Encoded protein: CAISEQGNYGYTF.

The V gene is TRBV18, the J gene TRBJ1-1; D gene uncertain. The V gene's germline CDR1 is KGHSH and CDR2 LQKENI. The CDR3 sequence is 14 residues long. V lost 3 bases and J lost 0, with 8 bases in between. CDR3 in amino acids: CASSPQFLNTEAFF. DNA of the CDR3: TGTGCCAGCTCACCCCAGTTTTTGAACACTGAAGCTTTCTTT.

This clone appeared once. The gene calls are TRBV11-1 and TRBJ1-4; 7 bases agree with TRBD1. V lost 5 bases, J lost 6 bases, and 3 bases stayed unmatched. Germline V gives CDR1 SGHAT, CDR2 FQDESV (reference sequence). This CDR3 contains 13 residues. The CDR3: CASSRDSDEKLFF. Written as DNA, the CDR3 is TGTGCCAGCAGCCGGGACAGCGATGAAAAACTGTTTTTT.

The CDR3 coding sequence is TGCGCCAGCAGCTTGTATGGGGACAGGCGGGCTGAAGCTTTCTTT. Its protein product is CASSLYGDRRAEAFF. This sequence joins TRBV5-1 and TRBJ1-1; the match to TRBD1 covers 8 bases. In germline, CDR1 is SGHRS, CDR2 YFSETQ. CDR3 length equals 15 residues. Trimming took 1 base from V and 6 from J; bases not matched to a gene: 8.

V gene TRBV21-1 combines with J gene TRBJ2-5; TRBD2, the table's D call, lacks a check against the DNA. TRBV21-1 is described as a pseudogene. The CDR3 is made up of 14 amino acids. The CDR3 nucleotides read TGTGCCAGCAGCAAAGCGCGGGGCGGGGAGACCCAGTACTTC. Translation gives CASSKARGGETQYF.

This chain connects TRBV9 to TRBJ2-3, with 7 bases matching TRBD1. Germline CDR1 and CDR2: SGDLS and YYNGEE. J gave up 2 bases and V 1 base, and 4 bases lay outside the gene matches. The length of the CDR3 is 15 residues. CDR3 DNA: TGTGCCAGCAGCGTACGACAGGGCCCCACAGATACGCAGTATTTT. This translates into CASSVRQGPTDTQYF.

This clone was detected only a few times. V usage is TRBV27 and J usage is TRBJ1-1; 8 bases are shared with TRBD1. The CDR3 covers 16 residues. The trim removed 3 bases at V and 1 base at J, leaving 7 bases unmatched. CDR1 is MNHEY, CDR2 SMNVEV, per germline (reference sequence). CDR3 nucleotide sequence: TGTGCCAGCAGTTTGACAGGGGAGGTTTGGAACACTGAAGCTTTCTTT. Translating it yields CASSLTGEVWNTEAFF.

V is TRBV4-3 and J is TRBJ2-7, with TRBD2 as a possible D gene (6 bases). The CDR3 spans 13 residues. Germline V gives CDR1 LGHNA, CDR2 YSLEER. Trimming shortened V by 4 bases and J by 4 bases, and 11 bases separated the two germline ends. The chain's CDR3 is CASSPDAGYEQYF. The CDR3 coding sequence is TGCGCCAGCAGCCCTGATGCGGGATACGAGCAGTACTTC.

In DNA, the CDR3 is TGTGCCAGCACGACAGGGACCAACACTGAAGCTTTCTTT. Translated, it gives CASTTGTNTEAFF. V and J are TRBV7-3 and TRBJ1-1; 7 positions match TRBD1. This CDR3 comprises 13 residues. Germline V gives CDR1 SGHTA, CDR2 FQGTGA. V shed 7 bases and J 2 bases; nucleotides not matched to a gene: 4. The full variable domain, in which reference TRBV7-3 and TRBJ1-1 provide the parts outside the CDR3, is GAGVSQTPSNKVTEKGKYVELRCDPISGHTALYWYRQSLGQGPEFLIYFQGTGAADDSGLPNDRFFAVRPEGSVSTLKIQRTERGDSAVYLCASTTGTNTEAFFGQGTRLTVV.

The chain couples TRBV14 to TRBJ2-5; tentatively, D is TRBD2 (6 bases). Trimming shortened V by 1 base and J by 2 bases, and 11 bases separated the two germline ends. Germline V gene sequence: CDR1 SGHDN, CDR2 FVKESK. The CDR3 has 15 amino acids. CDR3 in amino acids: CASSQASDRQETQYF. The CDR3 DNA sequence: TGTGCCAGCAGCCAAGCTAGCGATCGGCAAGAGACCCAGTACTTC.

The V and J genes are TRBV7-6 and TRBJ2-3; 7 bases are a match to TRBD2. The germline V gene encodes CDR1 SGHVS and CDR2 FNYEAQ. CDR3 size: 15 residues. J gave up 2 bases and V 4 bases, and 6 bases lay outside the gene matches. CDR3 nucleotides: TGTGCCAGCAGCTCAAGGGACTACCTCACAGATACGCAGTATTTT. Residues: CASSSRDYLTDTQYF.

This sequence joins TRBV7-3 and TRBJ1-1, with 9 bases identical to TRBD1. With V trimmed by 5 bases and J by 5 bases, 6 bases remained unmatched. The germline V gene has CDR1 SGHTA and CDR2 FQGTGA. This CDR3 has 14 residues. DNA for the CDR3: TGTGCCAGCAGCCCTGGACAGGGGTTAACTGAAGCTTTCTTT. Translation gives CASSPGQGLTEAFF.

The gene calls are TRBV7-2 and TRBJ1-3; the D gene is possibly TRBD1 (6 bases). The CDR3 consists of 14 residues. The germline CDR1 and CDR2 sequences are SGHTA and FQGNSA. The ends were cut back, 1 base at V and 4 bases at J, with 8 bases in the middle. The CDR3 loop is CASSLGGRGNTIYF. As DNA, the CDR3 is TGTGCCAGCAGCTTAGGGGGGCGGGGAAACACCATATATTTT.

This clone was counted between two and nine times. CDR3 loop: CASSPRTVNTEAFF. The CDR3 DNA sequence: TGTGCCAGCAGCCCCCGGACAGTCAACACTGAAGCTTTCTTT. The V and J genes are TRBV7-3 and TRBJ1-1; a weak D match, TRBD1 (6 bases). The CDR3 sequence is 14 residues long. Germline V gene lookup returns CDR1 SGHTA and CDR2 FQGTGA. The ends were cut back, 5 bases at V and 2 bases at J, with 12 bases in the middle. The whole variable domain, remainder taken from reference TRBV7-3 and TRBJ1-1, is GAGVSQTPSNKVTEKGKYVELRCDPISGHTALYWYRQSLGQGPEFLIYFQGTGAADDSGLPNDRFFAVRPEGSVSTLKIQRTERGDSAVYLCASSPRTVNTEAFFGQGTRLTVV.